Each of the 8 T cell receptor beta chains below was sequenced from the same sample in a study of blood T cells in healthy people across ages. Primed by a sample-barcoded 5' primer and a J-beta primer mix, a second PCR proceeded for roughly 6 to 12 cycles. TCRdb reanalysed the 5' RACE reads using MiXCR and keeps one entry per CDR3 protein. Among approximately 1.5 million distinct CDR3 sequences listed, approximately 43% were seen once. The specimen was blood. The origin of the receptors is a woman aged 18-29 years in good health.

This clonotype was detected a few times. The J gene is TRBJ2-2, the V gene TRBV24-1; D remains unclear. This CDR3 has 13 amino acids. Germline V lookup: CDR1 KGHDR, CDR2 SFDVKD. Trimming removed 9 bases from V and 0 bases from J, with 7 bases in between. The DNA for the CDR3 is TGTGCCACCGCTGGCGCGAACACCGGGGAGCTGTTTTTT. Residues: CATAGANTGELFF.

The CDR3 here is CASRPWGGQYNEQYF. The CDR3, as DNA: TGTGCCAGCAGGCCCTGGGGGGGCCAATACAATGAGCAGTACTTC. V gene TRBV12-3 or TRBV12-4 combines with J gene TRBJ2-1; a weak D match, TRBD2 (7 bases). The closer fit of TRBJ2-7 to the DNA end suggests the J call may be wrong. This CDR3 is built from 15 residues.

In this sample, this clonotype turned up a few times. This chain joins TRBV20-1 and TRBJ2-5; TRBD1 agrees at 8 bases. This CDR3 has 14 amino acids. Unmatched junction bases numbered 4, after V lost 0 bases and J lost 4 bases. The V gene's germline CDR1 is DFQATT and CDR2 SNEGSKA (reference sequence). DNA for the CDR3: TGCAGTGCTAGAGATTCGGGGACAGGAGAGACCCAGTACTTC. Protein product: CSARDSGTGETQYF.

V usage is TRBV14 and J usage is TRBJ1-5; D gene ambiguous. This CDR3 is 12 amino acids long. CDR1 is SGHDN, CDR2 FVKESK, per germline. Trimming shortened V by 4 bases and J by 7 bases, and 8 bases separated the two germline ends. The CDR3: CASSLGPQPQHF. The CDR3 DNA follows: TGTGCCAGCAGCCTAGGCCCCCAGCCCCAGCATTTT.

This chain links TRBV24-1 with TRBJ1-4; D is unclear. Per the germline V gene, CDR1 is KGHDR and CDR2 is SFDVKD. The CDR3 runs to 16 residues. V gave up 7 bases and J gave up 0 bases, with 14 bases separating them. The CDR3 spells CATRILRTSTNEKLFF. The CDR3 nucleotides read TGTGCCACCAGAATATTACGAACATCAACTAATGAAAAACTGTTTTTT.

The chain links TRBV20-1 to TRBJ2-1; 14 nucleotides line up with TRBD2. In germline, CDR1 is DFQATT, CDR2 SNEGSKA (reference sequence). This CDR3 has 14 amino acids. Trimming removed 7 bases from V and 3 bases from J; junction bases left unmatched: 2. CDR3 in DNA: TGCAGTGGACTAGCGGGGGGGTTCTACAATGAGCAGTTCTTC. Protein: CSGLAGGFYNEQFF.

The chain has TRBV3-1 and TRBJ1-2, with D possibly being TRBD1 (5 bases). CDR1 and CDR2 from the germline V gene are LGHDT and YNNKEL (reference sequence). CDR3 length: 15 amino acids. The V end was cut by 3 bases, the J end by 4 bases, with 15 bases between. The CDR3 DNA reads TGTGCCAGCAGCCATTCGCCACAGGAATTCTATGGCTACACCTTC. Translating gives CASSHSPQEFYGYTF. The complete variable domain, with remaining parts taken from reference TRBV3-1 and TRBJ1-2, reads DTAVSQTPKYLVTQMGNDKSIKCEQNLGHDTMYWYKQDSKKFLKIMFSYNNKELIINETVPNRFSPKSPDKAHLNLHINSLELGDSAVYFCASSHSPQEFYGYTFGSGTRLTVV.

This clonotype was seen many times. The CDR3 reads CASSQRLGNEQFF. The CDR3, as DNA: TGTGCCAGCAGCCAAAGACTCGGCAATGAGCAGTTCTTC. This sequence joins TRBV14 and TRBJ2-1; D gene ambiguous. Germline loops: CDR1 SGHDN, CDR2 FVKESK. The V and J ends lost 2 bases and 6 bases respectively, with 8 bases between them. This CDR3 comprises 13 residues.